This entry lists 3 T cell receptor beta chains sequenced from one sample in a study of blood T cell repertoires in COVID-19. This table comes from immunoSEQ multiplex PCR, and its TCRdb copy is limited to in-frame clones, with some not included. Of roughly 80,000 clones listed, approximately 79% are singletons. The sample consisted of peripheral blood. The receptors stem from a man aged 70 or older with active or convalescent COVID-19.

The CDR3 is CASSLWTTSTDTQYF. For the CDR3, the DNA is TGTGCCAGCAGCTTGTGGACAACTAGCACAGATACGCAGTATTTT. The rearrangement joins TRBV11-2 to TRBJ2-3; a possible D gene is TRBD1 (5 bases). Trimming took 3 bases from V and 0 from J, leaving 10 bases between them. The length of the CDR3 is 15 residues. Germline values: CDR1 SGHAT, CDR2 FQNNGV.

For this clone: An end of the junction differs from the germline gene, which may be a read error. The gene calls are TRBV10-3 and TRBJ2-5; TRBD1 matches 8 bases. Germline lookup yields CDR1 ENHRY and CDR2 SYGVKD. The CDR3 length is 15 residues. CDR3 in DNA: TGTGCCATCAGTGAGGGGCGGACAGGGACAGAGGCCCAGTACTTC. This translates into CAISEGRTGTEAQYF.

The chain couples TRBV11-2 to TRBJ2-7; 7 bases agree with TRBD2. CDR1 and CDR2 from the germline V gene are SGHAT and FQNNGV. V dropped 5 bases and J dropped 4; count of bases not matched to a gene: 5. The CDR3 length is 13 residues. CDR3 bases: TGTGCCAGCAGCATTAGGACTAGTTACGAGCAGTACTTC. It specifies CASSIRTSYEQYF.